These 13 T cell receptor beta chains originate from one sample sequenced in a study of T cells in Graves' hyperthyroidism and ophthalmopathy. The CDR3 regions of TCR beta were amplified from RNA transcripts. The study used the HTBI primer set for a first-round RT-PCR of the TCR CDR3. TCRdb re-called the multiplex PCR reads with MiXCR, one entry per CDR3 protein. The sample lists around 580,000 distinct CDR3 sequences, under 60% occurring once. Sequencing was carried out using peripheral blood or thyroid tissue (not recorded which). The receptors were sampled from a woman aged 18-29 years with Graves' hyperthyroidism.

This clonotype was seen repeatedly, ten times or more. The chain joins TRBV29-1 to TRBJ2-2; D gene unclear. Germline V lookup: CDR1 SQVTM, CDR2 ANQGSEA. The ends were cut back, 2 bases at V and 1 base at J, with 8 bases in the middle. This CDR3 contains 14 residues. CDR3 nucleotide sequence: TGCAGCGTTGAAAAAGATGGGAACACCGGGGAGCTGTTTTTT. Protein sequence: CSVEKDGNTGELFF.

This clonotype was observed at least ten times. The chain carries TRBV11-2 and TRBJ2-5, with TRBD2 as a possible D gene (6 bases). CDR1 SGHAT and CDR2 FQNNGV come from the germline V gene. This CDR3 contains 15 residues. Trimming cost V 9 bases and J 2 bases, with 19 bases left between them. In DNA, the CDR3 is TGTGCCAGTCTGGCCCATCCTAGCGTGCAAGAGACCCAGTACTTC. Amino acids: CASLAHPSVQETQYF.

This clonotype has just a few counts. The V gene is TRBV2, the J gene TRBJ1-6; D call uncertain. The CDR3 has 11 residues. Trimming took 9 bases from V and 7 from J, leaving 7 bases between them. The V gene's germline CDR1 is SNHLY and CDR2 FYNNEI. Here the CDR3 reads CASRGNSPLHF. CDR3 in DNA: TGTGCCAGTCGCGGGAATTCACCCCTCCACTTT.

V gene TRBV19 combines with J gene TRBJ2-7; possible D gene TRBD1, 5 bases. The CDR3 runs 14 residues. Trimming took off 10 bases at V and 3 bases at J, with 19 bases between the two ends. Germline CDR1 is LNHDA and CDR2 is SQIVND (reference sequence). CDR3 sequence: CAKSPQKGDYEQYF. The CDR3 nucleotides read TGTGCCAAGAGTCCCCAAAAAGGGGACTACGAGCAGTACTTC.

Comment on this clonotype: Being one base from a much bigger clone, this may be a read error. The CDR3, as DNA: TGTGCCAGCAGTCCCGGGACTAGCGGGAGATGGGGAACCGGGGAGCTGTTTTTT. The encoded protein is CASSPGTSGRWGTGELFF. The gene calls are TRBV5-4 and TRBJ2-2; 14 bases fit TRBD2. Germline V gene data show CDR1 as SGHNT and CDR2 as YYREEE (reference sequence). V lost 5 bases and J lost 5; bases outside the gene matches: 11. The CDR3 runs 18 residues. Full variable domain (missing parts from reference TRBV5-4 and TRBJ2-2): ETGVTQSPTHLIKTRGQQVTLRCSSQSGHNTVSWYQQALGQGPQFIFQYYREEENGRGNFPPRFSGLQFPNYSSELNVNALELDDSALYLCASSPGTSGRWGTGELFFGEGSRLTVL.

This clonotype was recorded at least ten times. CDR3: CASSLDRWTEAFF. CDR3 nucleotides: TGTGCCAGCAGCTTAGATCGTTGGACTGAAGCTTTCTTT. The chain is built from TRBV11-3 and TRBJ1-1; D not certain. The CDR3 sequence is 13 residues long. V shed 0 bases and J shed 5 bases, with 7 bases lying between them. Germline-derived CDR1 and CDR2 are SGHNT and YENEEA.

The chain couples TRBV29-1 to TRBJ1-5; D call uncertain. The germline V gene has CDR1 SQVTM and CDR2 ANQGSEA. Trimming took off 6 bases at V and 7 bases at J, with 13 bases between the two ends. This CDR3 is 12 amino acids long. The DNA of the CDR3 is TGCAGCGTGAGAGCGGGAGGGCAGCCCCAGCATTTT. Protein product: CSVRAGGQPQHF. The full variable domain, its missing parts supplied by reference TRBV29-1 and TRBJ1-5, is SAVISQKPSRDICQRGTSLTIQCQVDSQVTMMFWYRQQPGQSLTLIATANQGSEATYESGFVIDKFPISRPNLTFSTLTVSNMSPEDSSIYLCSVRAGGQPQHFGDGTRLSIL.

The V gene is TRBV2, the J gene TRBJ2-7; possible D gene TRBD1, 6 bases. V lost 4 bases and J lost 2, with 12 bases in between. Germline V gene lookup returns CDR1 SNHLY and CDR2 FYNNEI. The CDR3 has 14 amino acids. The CDR3 region is CASSVIGGPYEQYF. CDR3 nucleotides: TGTGCCAGCAGTGTTATAGGGGGACCCTACGAGCAGTACTTC.

This rearrangement joins TRBV29-1 to TRBJ1-1, with 7 bases aligning to TRBD1. CDR1 is SQVTM, CDR2 ANQGSEA, per germline. V was clipped by 7 bases and J by 5 bases; unmatched bases: 7. The CDR3 loop spans 12 amino acids. The DNA for the CDR3 is TGCAGCGGTGAGGGGGCGAGAACTGAAGCTTTCTTT. Amino acid sequence: CSGEGARTEAFF.

The chain has TRBV7-9 and TRBJ2-7; 9 bases match TRBD1. The CDR3 contains 13 residues. Germline lookup yields CDR1 SEHNR and CDR2 FQNEAQ (reference sequence). V trimming: 7 bases; J trimming: 3 bases; junction bases outside the gene matches: 4. The CDR3 DNA sequence: TGTGCCAGCACACAGGGGGCACGCTACGAGCAGTACTTC. Protein: CASTQGARYEQYF.

This clonotype came up many times. The chain carries TRBV7-8 and TRBJ1-5, with no clear D. CDR1 SGHVS and CDR2 FQNEAQ come from the germline V gene. The CDR3 contains 14 residues. Trimming shortened V by 7 bases and J by 0 bases, and 10 bases separated the two germline ends. CDR3 DNA sequence: TGTGCCAGCACTTCCGGAAGTAGCAATCAGCCCCAGCATTTT. It yields the protein CASTSGSSNQPQHF. The full variable domain, its missing parts supplied by reference TRBV7-8 and TRBJ1-5, is GAGVSQSPRYKVAKRGQDVALRCDPISGHVSLFWYQQALGQGPEFLTYFQNEAQLDKSGLPSDRFFAERPEGSVSTLKIQRTQQEDSAVYLCASTSGSSNQPQHFGDGTRLSIL.

Many counts were recorded for this clonotype. The chain links TRBV4-2 to TRBJ2-5; a weak D match, TRBD2 (6 bases). The CDR3 length is 13 residues. Per the germline V gene, CDR1 is LGHNA and CDR2 is YNFKEQ. V lost 4 bases to trimming and J lost 5 bases, with 11 bases between them. For the CDR3, the DNA is TGTGCCAGCAGCCCCACTAGCACCGAGACCCAGTACTTC. Amino acids: CASSPTSTETQYF.

This clonotype was detected ten times or more. The CDR3: CASSEDGTGVDEQYF. Written as DNA, the CDR3 is TGTGCCAGCAGTGAAGATGGGACAGGGGTCGACGAGCAGTACTTC. The V and J genes are TRBV6-1 and TRBJ2-7; 10 positions agree with TRBD1. Germline CDR1 is MNHNS and CDR2 is SASEGT. The CDR3 is 15 residues long. J was trimmed by 5 bases and V by 1 base; bases with no gene match: 5.